The clone carrying this TCR beta chain has at least ten counts. Its antigen is currently unknown. Germline lookup yields CDR1 LNHNV and CDR2 YYDKDF (reference sequence). CDR3 length equals 15 residues. V shed 1 base, J shed 7 bases, and the junction held 6 bases outside the gene matches. The use of a sample-barcoded 5' primer and a J-beta primer mix characterized a second PCR of about 7 to 12 cycles. TCRdb recomputed calls from the 5' RACE reads with MiXCR, one row per CDR3 protein. The repertoire has 710,000 or so distinct CDR3 sequences, 32% of them found once; the top ten carry 15% to 19%. The data were taken from a study of blood T cells in healthy people across ages. Study-wide points: While age rose, TCR beta diversity per million T cells dropped in a roughly linear way.

Material for sequencing was blood. The sequence was obtained from a woman over 75 in good health. V is TRBV15 and J is TRBJ2-7, with TRBD1 matching 11 bases. The CDR3 region is CATSRGDRGEGEQYF. CDR3 nucleotide sequence: TGTGCCACCAGCAGAGGGGACAGGGGGGAGGGTGAGCAGTACTTC.